A selection of T cell receptor beta chains follows, all from one sample in a study of blood T cell repertoires in COVID-19. Produced via immunoSEQ multiplex PCR; TCRdb's table is partial and in-frame only. The table has 150,000 to 200,000 clones, approximately 86% seen once; the top ten hold more than 1.5%. Sequenced sample: peripheral blood. These receptors were taken from a woman in her forties or fifties with acute or convalescent COVID-19. CDR3s include the opening cysteine and the closing phenylalanine or tryptophan. Expanded clones get a size class; other rows say once, few or many, or leave the size out.

>-|12|TRBV24-1|TRBJ1-1
CATSDQSPEAFF
>-|16|TRBV24-1|TRBJ2-5
CATSDSRDRGGETQYF
>-|15|TRBV4-3|TRBJ2-3
CASSQDEGVTDTQYF
>-|17|TRBV18|TRBJ2-7
CASSPGLAGGGAYEQYF
>-|16|TRBV12-5|TRBJ2-7
CASGGVTSGSSYEQYF
>-|15|TRBV6-1|TRBJ1-1
CASSESRGVGTEAFF
>-|14|TRBV11-3|TRBJ1-1
CASSKQGENTEAFF
>-|12|TRBV7-2|TRBJ2-1
CASSRWLDEQFF
>-|12|TRBV3-1/TRBV3-2|TRBJ1-2
CASSQVSHGYTF
>-|15|TRBV15|TRBJ1-2
CATSRDSGGGYGYTF
>few|13|TRBV2|TRBJ2-7
CASSGGESYEQYF
>-|12|TRBV10-3|TRBJ1-1
CAISRGWDEAFF
>-|14|TRBV28|TRBJ1-5
CASSLQSAGQPQHF
>-|14|TRBV6-6|TRBJ1-5
CASSKNDVPIAQHF
>-|16|TRBV10-3|TRBJ1-1
CAISESPGKGNTEAFF
>-|15|TRBV6-2/TRBV6-3|TRBJ2-7
CASSYSKDRGYEQYF
>-|12|TRBV12-3/TRBV12-4|TRBJ1-6
CASSLAASPLHF
>-|13|TRBV7-3|TRBJ1-2
CASSPRQGGGYTF
>-|13|TRBV5-1|TRBJ2-5
CASSLTGRETQYF
>-|13|TRBV19|TRBJ1-1
CASSEQLNTEAFF
>-|12|TRBV18|TRBJ2-3
CASSPPRNTQYF
>once|13|TRBV30|TRBJ2-5
CAWTTGGQETQYF